This T cell receptor (beta chain) was observed in a study of cytomegalovirus exposure and HLA in healthy donors. The PCR made use of 60 Vbeta and 13 Jbeta primers. Produced via immunoSEQ multiplex PCR; TCRdb's table is partial and in-frame only. The sample's table shows roughly 73,000 clones. This CDR3 is built from 18 residues. CDR1 is SGHDT, CDR2 YYEEEE, per germline. Trimming at V came to 4 bases and at J to 0 bases, leaving 11 bases not matched to a gene. What was sequenced was PBMCs. The genes are TRBV5-6 and TRBJ2-4; 9 nucleotides line up with TRBD1. The TCR was taken from a man in his forties or fifties in good health and CMV-seropositive. The CDR3 reads CASSAFAGTGLAKNIQYF. CDR3 DNA: TGTGCCAGCAGCGCTTTCGCCGGGACAGGGTTAGCCAAAAACATTCAGTACTTC. Filled out from reference TRBV5-6 and TRBJ2-4, the complete variable domain reads DAGVTQSPTHLIKTRGQQVTLRCSPKSGHDTVSWYQQALGQGPQFIFQYYEEEERQRGNFPDRFSGHQFPNYSSELNVNALLLGDSALYLCASSAFAGTGLAKNIQYFGAGTRLSVL.